These 7 T cell receptor beta chains originate from one sample sequenced in a study of regulatory and conventional T cells in RAG deficiency. Genomic DNA came from blood regulatory T cells gated CD4+ CD25-high CD127-low. Sequencing was performed with immunoSEQ multiplex PCR; in TCRdb, only in-frame clones are kept and a portion is missing. In the table there are about 12,000 clones, roughly 94% of which are singletons. These same data were also listed under a study on regulatory T cells. In that study: The primer mix had 52 TRBV and 13 TRBJ primers.

Sequenced sample: CD127- CD25+ CD4+ Tregs sorted from blood. The receptors stem from a human donor in good health.

The chain uses TRBV30 and TRBJ1-2; 7 bases agree with TRBD1. The length of the CDR3 is 13 residues. Germline CDR1 is GTSNPN and CDR2 is SVGIG (reference sequence). V was pared by 1 base and J by 3 bases, with 2 bases of the junction left unmatched. CDR3 loop: CAWSGTGDYGYTF. CDR3 nucleotides: TGTGCCTGGAGTGGAACAGGGGACTATGGCTACACCTTC.

A note on this clone: The sample holds other DNA sequences that translate to the same CDR3. The chain couples TRBV9 to TRBJ1-2, with a possible D match to TRBD1 (5 bases). There are 13 residues in the CDR3. V was cut by 0 bases and J by 2 bases, with 5 bases left in between. Germline V lookup: CDR1 SGDLS, CDR2 YYNGEE. The CDR3: CASSVDRNYGYTF. The CDR3 region has the DNA TGTGCCAGCAGCGTAGACAGGAACTATGGCTACACCTTC.

The rearrangement joins TRBV6-6 to TRBJ1-2; D not resolved. CDR3 size: 12 residues. Per germline, CDR1 MNHNY and CDR2 SVGAGI (reference sequence). The V and J ends lost 7 bases and 0 bases respectively, with 6 bases between them. The CDR3 region is CASNRPNYGYTF. The CDR3 DNA is TGTGCCAGCAACAGACCTAACTATGGCTACACCTTC.

The chain carries TRBV11-3 and TRBJ2-1, with 10 bases lining up with TRBD1. J gave up 4 bases and V 4 bases, and 4 bases lay outside the gene matches. CDR3 length equals 15 residues. Germline V gene lookup returns CDR1 SGHNT and CDR2 YENEEA. As DNA, the CDR3 is TGTGCCAGCAGCTCGGGACAGGGGCTATACAATGAGCAGTTCTTC. Its protein is CASSSGQGLYNEQFF.

This chain connects TRBV11-2 to TRBJ2-7; possible D gene TRBD1, 6 bases. V was shortened by 5 bases and J by 0 bases, with 11 bases between the two germline ends. The germline V gene has CDR1 SGHAT and CDR2 FQNNGV. This CDR3 contains 14 residues. This CDR3 is CASSTRTASYEQYF. The DNA of the CDR3 is TGTGCCAGCAGCACCCGGACAGCCTCCTACGAGCAGTACTTC.

The gene calls are TRBV5-1 and TRBJ2-2; no firm D call. V gave up 10 bases and J gave up 0 bases, with 7 bases separating them. The CDR3 covers 12 residues. Germline V gene lookup returns CDR1 SGHRS and CDR2 YFSETQ. The CDR3 spells CASHTNTGELFF. CDR3 DNA: TGCGCCTCCCACACGAACACCGGGGAGCTGTTTTTT.

The V and J genes are TRBV2 and TRBJ1-3, with D possibly being TRBD1 (6 bases). The CDR3 extends over 14 amino acids. Per the germline V gene, CDR1 is SNHLY and CDR2 is FYNNEI. V was trimmed by 6 bases and J by 1 base, leaving 10 bases between them. The CDR3 sequence is CASRGTRSGNTIYF. For the CDR3, the DNA is TGTGCCAGCAGAGGGACAAGATCTGGAAACACCATATATTTT. Complete variable domain (other parts from reference TRBV2 and TRBJ1-3): EPEVTQTPSHQVTQMGQEVILRCVPISNHLYFYWYRQILGQKVEFLVSFYNNEISEKSEIFDDQFSVERPDGSNFTLKIRSTKLEDSAMYFCASRGTRSGNTIYFGEGSWLTVV.